A single sample is the source of the 14 T cell receptor beta chains below, sequenced in a study of cytomegalovirus exposure and HLA in healthy donors. 13 Jbeta primers and 60 Vbeta primers were used for the PCR. The table came from immunoSEQ multiplex PCR; TCRdb's copy has only in-frame clones and leaves some out. The sample carries 90,000 to 110,000 clones, 70% to 80% recorded once. The material sequenced was PBMCs. The receptors stem from a middle-aged man in good health and CMV-seronegative.

CDR3 region: CASSFTGGIQPQHF. In DNA form, the CDR3 reads TGTGCCAGCAGTTTCACCGGGGGTATTCAGCCCCAGCATTTT. The chain uses TRBV28 and TRBJ1-5, with TRBD1 as a possible D gene (5 bases). Germline V gene data show CDR1 as MDHEN and CDR2 as SYDVKM. The CDR3 extends over 14 amino acids. The V and J ends lost 3 bases and 6 bases respectively, with 12 bases between them.

The rearrangement links TRBV7-2 to TRBJ2-6; D gene ambiguous. Looked up from germline, CDR1 is SGHTA and CDR2 is FQGNSA. Trimming took off 5 bases at V and 1 base at J, with 9 bases between the two ends. This CDR3 comprises 15 residues. In DNA, the CDR3 is TGTGCCAGCAGCCAAGACTCGTCTGGGGCCAACGTCCTGACTTTC. It codes for CASSQDSSGANVLTF. Filled out from reference TRBV7-2 and TRBJ2-6, the complete variable domain reads GAGVSQSPSNKVTEKGKDVELRCDPISGHTALYWYRQSLGQGLEFLIYFQGNSAPDKSGLPSDRFSAERTGGSVSTLTIQRTQQEDSAVYLCASSQDSSGANVLTFGAGSRLTVL.

V is TRBV19 and J is TRBJ2-7, with TRBD1 matching 8 bases. CDR1 is LNHDA and CDR2 is SQIVND in the germline V gene (reference sequence). Losses at the gene ends were 5 bases for V and 3 bases for J; bases not matched to a gene: 9. The CDR3 has 15 amino acids. Written as DNA, the CDR3 is TGTGCCAGTAGTCCCAGGGGCAGGGGGCACTACGAGCAGTACTTC. Protein sequence: CASSPRGRGHYEQYF.

This clone is classed as medium-sized (0.01 to 0.1%). V gene TRBV7-2 combines with J gene TRBJ2-7; 9 nucleotides align to TRBD2. V lost 5 bases to trimming and J lost 1 base; unmatched junction nucleotides: 3. From germline, CDR1 is SGHTA and CDR2 FQGNSA. This CDR3 has 14 amino acids. CDR3 loop: CASSPGLASYEQYF. The CDR3 region has the DNA TGTGCCAGCAGCCCGGGACTAGCATCCTACGAGCAGTACTTC.

The chain carries TRBV4-3 and TRBJ1-6; no definite D call. CDR3 length equals 13 residues. V gave up 1 base and J gave up 9 bases, with 7 bases separating them. Germline V lookup: CDR1 LGHNA, CDR2 YSLEER. CDR3 protein: CASSQGAVSPLHF. The CDR3 nucleotides read TGCGCCAGCAGCCAAGGGGCTGTTTCACCCCTCCACTTT.

Here the CDR3 reads CASSPGAQGGGYTF. The CDR3 DNA is TGTGCCAGTTCCCCCGGGGCCCAGGGAGGCGGCTACACCTTC. The chain carries TRBV19 and TRBJ1-2; D is possibly TRBD1 (5 bases). Trimming removed 8 bases from V and 8 bases from J, with 21 bases in between. The CDR3 spans 14 residues. From germline, CDR1 is LNHDA and CDR2 SQIVND (reference sequence).

This chain connects TRBV2 to TRBJ1-1, with D possibly matching TRBD1 (5 bases). The V end was cut by 4 bases, the J end by 1 base, with 10 bases between. CDR3 length: 14 residues. Germline CDR1 and CDR2: SNHLY and FYNNEI. The CDR3 spells CASSVGRENTEAFF. CDR3 DNA sequence: TGTGCCAGCAGTGTAGGCAGGGAGAACACTGAAGCTTTCTTT.

The chain links TRBV2 to TRBJ1-4; tentative D call: TRBD1 (5 bases). Between the trimmed V and J ends, which lost 7 bases and 0 bases, there was a span of 18 bases. CDR1 and CDR2 (germline): SNHLY, FYNNEI. The CDR3 spans 17 residues. Here the CDR3 DNA reads TGTGCCAGCACCCAGGGCCGGCCGATCGCAACTAATGAAAAACTGTTTTTT. Translating gives CASTQGRPIATNEKLFF.

The rearrangement links TRBV5-8 to TRBJ2-6; 7 bases align to TRBD2. The ends lost 1 base at V and 0 bases at J; junction bases unmatched: 4. The CDR3 length is 17 residues. Germline lookup yields CDR1 SGHTS and CDR2 YDEGEE. The CDR3 spells CASSLWTGGSGANVLTF. CDR3 in DNA: TGTGCCAGCAGCTTGTGGACGGGAGGCTCTGGGGCCAACGTCCTGACTTTC.

This clone was seen a handful of times. The sample contains more than one DNA sequence encoding this CDR3. V is TRBV5-6 and J is TRBJ2-1, with 10 bases identical to TRBD2. The length of the CDR3 is 16 residues. Per the germline V gene, CDR1 is SGHDT and CDR2 is YYEEEE. The J segment lost 6 bases and the V segment lost 0 bases, leaving 6 bases of the junction unmatched. In nucleotides, the CDR3 is TGTGCCAGCAGCTTGGGTCTAGCGGGAGTTAGCAATGAGCAGTTCTTC. Translation gives CASSLGLAGVSNEQFF.

The V and J genes are TRBV2 and TRBJ2-5; D might be TRBD1 (6 bases). The V and J ends lost 7 bases and 5 bases respectively, with 11 bases between them. The CDR3 sequence is 12 residues long. Germline V gene data show CDR1 as SNHLY and CDR2 as FYNNEI. CDR3 in DNA: TGTGCCAGCACAGACACAGGGGAGACCCAGTACTTC. Protein: CASTDTGETQYF.

This chain links TRBV7-9 with TRBJ1-4; TRBD1 might be the D (5 bases). Trimming left V 7 bases short and J 5 bases short, with 23 bases between. Germline CDR1 SEHNR, CDR2 FQNEAQ (reference sequence). CDR3 size: 17 residues. The CDR3 protein is CASNRLGQGVLNEKLFF. As DNA, the CDR3 is TGTGCCAGCAACCGTTTAGGGCAGGGCGTTTTGAATGAAAAACTGTTTTTT.

The gene calls are TRBV4-3 and TRBJ1-4, with 10 bases lining up with TRBD1. This CDR3 spans 15 amino acids. CDR1 LGHNA and CDR2 YSLEER come from the germline V gene. The V gene end was trimmed by 1 base and the J gene end by 8 bases; junction bases not matched to a gene: 4. The CDR3 nucleotides read TGCGCCAGCAGCCAAGCAGACAGGGGGCGGGAAAAACTGTTTTTT. Residues: CASSQADRGREKLFF.

This clone came up once. The V gene is TRBV6-5, the J gene TRBJ1-5; perhaps TRBD1 as D (6 bases). V gave up 0 bases and J gave up 2 bases, with 8 bases separating them. The CDR3 length is 15 residues. Germline V gene lookup returns CDR1 MNHEY and CDR2 SVGAGI. This CDR3 is CASSYSSGGNQPQHF. In DNA form, the CDR3 reads TGTGCCAGCAGTTACTCGTCAGGGGGCAATCAGCCCCAGCATTTT.